Presented here are 10 T cell receptor beta chains from one specimen sequenced in a study of OX40 agonist ivuxolimab in advanced cancers. The receptor library was made with the immunoSEQ multiplex PCR assay. TCRdb carries this immuneACCESS record with in-frame sequences only. Its versions omit some clonotypes, under half of them owing to an unresolved V gene in the studies checked, with the rest unexplained. Across this sample there are roughly 100,000 clones, with 92% seen only once. Around 3.3% of the sample lies in the top ten. Material: CD4+ or CD8+ T cells sorted from blood, obtained in a trial of the OX40 agonist ivuxolimab. These receptor sequences come from an adult with an advanced solid tumor such as melanoma, head and neck, liver or kidney cancer.

The chain couples TRBV6-5 to TRBJ1-2, with TRBD1 as a possible D gene (5 bases). Trimming shortened V by 0 bases and J by 8 bases, and 13 bases separated the two germline ends. CDR3 length: 14 residues. CDR1 is MNHEY and CDR2 is SVGAGI in the germline V gene. CDR3 sequence (DNA): TGTGCCAGCAGTTACTCAGGGGATCTAAGCGGCTACACCTTC. Amino acids: CASSYSGDLSGYTF.

The J gene is TRBJ2-1, the V gene TRBV4-3; D is unresolved. The CDR3 length is 14 residues. Deletions cut 0 bases from V and 3 bases from J, with 6 bases between. Germline V gives CDR1 LGHNA, CDR2 YSLEER. The CDR3 loop is CASSQEVGYNEQFF. The CDR3 coding sequence is TGCGCCAGCAGCCAAGAGGTAGGCTACAATGAGCAGTTCTTC.

The J gene is TRBJ2-2, the V gene TRBV10-1; D might be TRBD1 (5 bases). The CDR3 runs 12 residues. V shed 3 bases and J shed 6 bases, with 5 bases lying between them. Germline loops: CDR1 WNHNN, CDR2 SYGVQD (reference sequence). CDR3 protein: CASSDRAGELFF. The CDR3 nucleotides read TGCGCCAGCAGTGACAGGGCCGGGGAGCTGTTTTTT.

The rearrangement joins TRBV11-2 to TRBJ1-2; D is perhaps TRBD1 (5 bases). V lost 5 bases and J 8 bases, leaving 9 bases between the germline ends. This CDR3 comprises 11 residues. The germline V gene has CDR1 SGHAT and CDR2 FQNNGV. Here the CDR3 DNA reads TGTGCCAGCAGCGCCAGGGTCGGCTACACCTTC. It yields the protein CASSARVGYTF.

The V gene is TRBV7-8, the J gene TRBJ2-2; 11 bases align to TRBD2. The V and J ends lost 3 bases and 0 bases, in that order; junction bases with no gene match: 9. Germline V CDR1 and CDR2: SGHVS, FQNEAQ. This CDR3 contains 19 residues. This CDR3 reads CASSLTSGIPTSNTGELFF. The CDR3 DNA sequence: TGTGCCAGCAGCTTGACTAGCGGGATCCCCACCTCGAACACCGGGGAGCTGTTTTTT. The full variable domain, its missing parts supplied by reference TRBV7-8 and TRBJ2-2, is GAGVSQSPRYKVAKRGQDVALRCDPISGHVSLFWYQQALGQGPEFLTYFQNEAQLDKSGLPSDRFFAERPEGSVSTLKIQRTQQEDSAVYLCASSLTSGIPTSNTGELFFGEGSRLTVL.

The chain combines TRBV29-1 with TRBJ1-2; D perhaps matches TRBD1 (6 bases). CDR3 length: 11 residues. CDR1 and CDR2 (germline): SQVTM, ANQGSEA. Trimming took 6 bases from V and 5 from J, leaving 10 bases between them. CDR3 amino acids: CSVLQGYGYTF. The CDR3 DNA follows: TGCAGCGTGTTACAGGGATATGGCTACACCTTC.

The chain joins TRBV4-1 to TRBJ2-7; D is perhaps TRBD1 or TRBD2 (5 bases each). Trimming left V 4 bases short and J 7 bases short, with 20 bases between. The CDR3 contains 15 residues. Per the germline V gene, CDR1 is MGHRA and CDR2 is YSYEKL. CDR3 coding DNA: TGCGCCAGCAGCCTTGTGAGCGGTGCCAGGGTAGAGCAGTACTTC. This encodes CASSLVSGARVEQYF.

Turning to this clone: This CDR3 fails to terminate in the conserved phenylalanine or tryptophan, so it likely reflects a read error. V gene TRBV29-1 combines with J gene TRBJ1-2; tentatively, D is TRBD1 (6 bases). This CDR3 has 13 amino acids. V lost 6 bases and J lost 3, with 14 bases in between. CDR1 is SQVTM and CDR2 is ANQGSEA in the germline V gene. Here the CDR3 DNA reads TGCAGCGTGGTCGGACAGCCCGACTATGGCTACACCCTC. Amino acids: CSVVGQPDYGYTL.

This chain uses TRBV30 with TRBJ1-1, with unresolved D. The germline V gene has CDR1 GTSNPN and CDR2 SVGIG (reference sequence). Trimming cost V 5 bases and J 1 base, with 8 bases left between them. CDR3 length equals 12 residues. The CDR3 DNA sequence: TGTGCCTGGGGAAAAGGGAACACTGAAGCTTTCTTT. Amino acid sequence: CAWGKGNTEAFF.

V usage is TRBV29-1 and J usage is TRBJ1-2, with TRBD1 matching over 10 bases. The CDR3 runs 13 residues. The germline gives CDR1 SQVTM, CDR2 ANQGSEA. V trimming: 7 bases; J trimming: 2 bases; junction bases outside the gene matches: 4. CDR3 bases: TGCAGCGCGAAGACAGGGGGCAACTATGGCTACACCTTC. Translated: CSAKTGGNYGYTF.